This TCR beta chain was documented in a study of blood T cell repertoires in COVID-19. About the study: Acute-phase and convalescent COVID-19 samples originated in the United States, Italy and Spain. Sample material is recorded as cDNA or gDNA derived from T cells, B-cell-depleted T cells, or PBMCs.

Authors' processing steps: Researchers report that nucleated cell counts were estimated from reference gene primer amplification. The repertoire was sequenced with immunoSEQ multiplex PCR; TCRdb's copy has only in-frame clones and lacks some. V and J calls and clone size follow that table, whereas D and trimming were derived from the DNA. Counted here are 95,000 to 110,000 clones, 85% to 90% occurring once; the ten biggest clones make up approximately 5.1%. Material for sequencing was peripheral blood. The sequence came from a human donor in a cohort sampled during active COVID-19.

CDR3 in amino acids: CASSSAGTATRDTEAFF. CDR3 coding DNA: TGTGCCAGCAGCTCGGCCGGGACAGCCACCCGAGACACTGAAGCTTTCTTT. The V and J genes are TRBV5-4 and TRBJ1-1; 7 nucleotides match TRBD1. The CDR3 covers 17 residues. The ends lost 3 bases at V and 3 bases at J; junction bases unmatched: 14. Per the germline V gene, CDR1 is SGHNT and CDR2 is YYREEE (reference sequence). The entire variable domain, with the rest obtained from reference TRBV5-4 and TRBJ1-1, is as follows: ETGVTQSPTHLIKTRGQQVTLRCSSQSGHNTVSWYQQALGQGPQFIFQYYREEENGRGNFPPRFSGLQFPNYSSELNVNALELDDSALYLCASSSAGTATRDTEAFFGQGTRLTVV.